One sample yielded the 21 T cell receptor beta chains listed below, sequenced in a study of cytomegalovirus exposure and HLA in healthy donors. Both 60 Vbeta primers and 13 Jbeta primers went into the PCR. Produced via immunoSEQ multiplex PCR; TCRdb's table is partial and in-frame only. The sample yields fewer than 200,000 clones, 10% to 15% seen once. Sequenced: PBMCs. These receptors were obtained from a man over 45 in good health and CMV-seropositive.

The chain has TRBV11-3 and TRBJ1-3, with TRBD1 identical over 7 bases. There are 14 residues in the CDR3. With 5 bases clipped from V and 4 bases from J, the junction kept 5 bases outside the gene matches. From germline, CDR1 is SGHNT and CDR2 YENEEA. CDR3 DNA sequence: TGTGCCAGCAGCATCAGGGGGGCCGGAAACACCATATATTTT. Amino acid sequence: CASSIRGAGNTIYF.

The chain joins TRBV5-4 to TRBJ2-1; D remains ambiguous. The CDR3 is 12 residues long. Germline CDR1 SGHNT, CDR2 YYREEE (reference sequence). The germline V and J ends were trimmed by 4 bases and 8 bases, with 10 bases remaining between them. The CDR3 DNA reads TGTGCCAGCAGCCCGAGTCGCCATGAGCAGTTCTTC. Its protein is CASSPSRHEQFF.

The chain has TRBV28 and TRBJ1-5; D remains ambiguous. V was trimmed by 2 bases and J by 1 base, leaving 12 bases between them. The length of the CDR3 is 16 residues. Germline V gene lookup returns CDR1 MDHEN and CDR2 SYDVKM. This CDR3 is CASSLGGLGSNQPQHF. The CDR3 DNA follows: TGTGCCAGCAGTTTAGGAGGTCTAGGAAGCAATCAGCCCCAGCATTTT.

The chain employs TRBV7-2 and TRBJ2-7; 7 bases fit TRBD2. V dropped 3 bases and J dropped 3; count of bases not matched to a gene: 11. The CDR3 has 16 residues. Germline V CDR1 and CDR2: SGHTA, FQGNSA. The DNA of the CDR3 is TGTGCCAGCAGCTTCTGGGGGATTGGGACTAACTACGAGCAGTACGTC. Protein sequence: CASSFWGIGTNYEQYV.

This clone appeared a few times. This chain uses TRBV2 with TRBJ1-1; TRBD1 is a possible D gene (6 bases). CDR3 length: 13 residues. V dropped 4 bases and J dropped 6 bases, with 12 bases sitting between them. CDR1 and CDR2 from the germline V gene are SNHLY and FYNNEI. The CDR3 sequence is CASSGDIGAEAFF. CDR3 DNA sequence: TGTGCCAGCAGTGGGGACATAGGGGCTGAAGCTTTCTTT. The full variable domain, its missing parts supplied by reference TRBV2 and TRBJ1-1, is EPEVTQTPSHQVTQMGQEVILRCVPISNHLYFYWYRQILGQKVEFLVSFYNNEISEKSEIFDDQFSVERPDGSNFTLKIRSTKLEDSAMYFCASSGDIGAEAFFGQGTRLTVV.

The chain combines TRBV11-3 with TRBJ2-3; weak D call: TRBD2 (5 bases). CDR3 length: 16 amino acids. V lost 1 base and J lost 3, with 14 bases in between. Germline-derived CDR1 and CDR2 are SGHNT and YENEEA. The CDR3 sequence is CASSLALAGPTDTQYF. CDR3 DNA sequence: TGTGCCAGCAGCTTAGCGCTGGCGGGCCCAACAGATACGCAGTATTTT.

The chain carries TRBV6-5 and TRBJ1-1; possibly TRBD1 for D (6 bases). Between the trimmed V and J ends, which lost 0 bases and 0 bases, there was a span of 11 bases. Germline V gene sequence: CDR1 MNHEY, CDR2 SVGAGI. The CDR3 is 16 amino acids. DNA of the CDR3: TGTGCCAGCAGTTACTCCTCGGGACACCTGAACACTGAAGCTTTCTTT. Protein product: CASSYSSGHLNTEAFF.

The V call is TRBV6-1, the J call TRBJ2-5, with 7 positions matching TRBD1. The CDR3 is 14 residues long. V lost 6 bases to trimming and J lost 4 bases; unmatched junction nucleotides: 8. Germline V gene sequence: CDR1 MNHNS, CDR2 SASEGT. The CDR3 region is CASREDRLRETQYF. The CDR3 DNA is TGTGCCAGCAGGGAGGACAGGTTAAGAGAGACCCAGTACTTC.

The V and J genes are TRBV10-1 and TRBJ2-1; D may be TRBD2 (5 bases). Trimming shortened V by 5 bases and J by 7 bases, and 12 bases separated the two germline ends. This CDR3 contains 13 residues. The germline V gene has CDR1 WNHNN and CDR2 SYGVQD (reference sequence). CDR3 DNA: TGCGCCAGCAGTAGTCGGGGTACGAATGAGCAGTTCTTC. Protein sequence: CASSSRGTNEQFF.

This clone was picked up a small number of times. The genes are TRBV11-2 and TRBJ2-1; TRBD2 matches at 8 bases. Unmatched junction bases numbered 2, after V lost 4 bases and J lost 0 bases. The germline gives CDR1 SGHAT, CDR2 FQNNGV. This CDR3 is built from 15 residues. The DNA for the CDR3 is TGTGCCAGCAGCTCCACTAGCGGCTCCTACAATGAGCAGTTCTTC. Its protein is CASSSTSGSYNEQFF.

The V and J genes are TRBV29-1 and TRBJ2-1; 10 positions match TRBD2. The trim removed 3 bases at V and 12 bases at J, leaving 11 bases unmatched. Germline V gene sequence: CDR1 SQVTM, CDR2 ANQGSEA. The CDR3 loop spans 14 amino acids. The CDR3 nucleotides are TGCAGCGTTGATCGCCCCGGGACTAGCGAAGCGCAGTTCTTC. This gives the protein CSVDRPGTSEAQFF.

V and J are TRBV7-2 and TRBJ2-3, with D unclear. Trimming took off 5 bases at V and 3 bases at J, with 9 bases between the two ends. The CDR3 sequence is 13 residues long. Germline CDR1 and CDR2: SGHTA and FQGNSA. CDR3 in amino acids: CASSTTFTDTQYF. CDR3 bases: TGTGCCAGCAGCACAACGTTTACAGATACGCAGTATTTT.

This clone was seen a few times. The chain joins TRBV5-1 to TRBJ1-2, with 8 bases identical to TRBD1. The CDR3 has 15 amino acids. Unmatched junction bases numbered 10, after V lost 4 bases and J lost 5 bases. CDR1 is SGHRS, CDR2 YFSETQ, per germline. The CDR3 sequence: CASSQMDRDDYGYTF. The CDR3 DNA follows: TGCGCCAGCAGCCAGATGGACAGGGATGATTATGGCTACACCTTC.

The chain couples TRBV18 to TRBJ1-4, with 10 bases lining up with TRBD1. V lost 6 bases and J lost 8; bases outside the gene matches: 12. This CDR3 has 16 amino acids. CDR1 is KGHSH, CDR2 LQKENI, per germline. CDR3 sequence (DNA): TGTGCCAGCTCCCAAAACCAGGGACAGGGGAAGGAAAAACTGTTTTTT. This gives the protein CASSQNQGQGKEKLFF.

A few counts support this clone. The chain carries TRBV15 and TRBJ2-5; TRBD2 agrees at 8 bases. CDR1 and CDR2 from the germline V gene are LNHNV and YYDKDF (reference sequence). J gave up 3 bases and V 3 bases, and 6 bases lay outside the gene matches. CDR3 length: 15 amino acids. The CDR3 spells CATSRPAAGEETQYF. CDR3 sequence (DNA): TGTGCCACCAGCAGGCCGGCAGCGGGAGAAGAGACCCAGTACTTC. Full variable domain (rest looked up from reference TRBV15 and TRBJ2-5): DAMVIQNPRYQVTQFGKPVTLSCSQTLNHNVMYWYQQKSSQAPKLLFHYYDKDFNNEADTPDNFQSRRPNTSFCFLDIRSPGLGDTAMYLCATSRPAAGEETQYFGPGTRLLVL.

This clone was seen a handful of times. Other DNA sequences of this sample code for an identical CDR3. In DNA, the CDR3 is TGTGCCAGCAGTCGGGACAGCTCTGAAGCTTTCTTT. Amino acid sequence: CASSRDSSEAFF. This chain connects TRBV6-5 to TRBJ1-1; 7 bases align to TRBD1. This CDR3 has 12 amino acids. Per the germline V gene, CDR1 is MNHEY and CDR2 is SVGAGI. Trimming cost V 5 bases and J 6 bases; bases outside gene matches: 3.

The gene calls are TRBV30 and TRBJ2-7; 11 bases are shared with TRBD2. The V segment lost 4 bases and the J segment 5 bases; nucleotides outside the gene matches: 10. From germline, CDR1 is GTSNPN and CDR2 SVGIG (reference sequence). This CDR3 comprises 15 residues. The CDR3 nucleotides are TGTGCCTGGACTAGCGGGGGGCCGAGCCTGAACGAGCAGTACTTC. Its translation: CAWTSGGPSLNEQYF.

CDR3 region: CASSYGTGNQPQHF. DNA for the CDR3: TGTGCCAGCAGCTACGGGACAGGGAATCAGCCCCAGCATTTT. The J gene is TRBJ1-5, the V gene TRBV5-6; TRBD1 matches 9 bases. Germline V lookup: CDR1 SGHDT, CDR2 YYEEEE. This CDR3 has 14 amino acids. Trimming removed 3 bases from V and 4 bases from J; junction bases left unmatched: 2.

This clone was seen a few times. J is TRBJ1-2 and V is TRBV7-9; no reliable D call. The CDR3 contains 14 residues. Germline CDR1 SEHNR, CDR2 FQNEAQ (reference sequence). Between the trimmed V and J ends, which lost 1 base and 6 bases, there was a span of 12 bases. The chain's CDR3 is CASSLDRGMDGYTF. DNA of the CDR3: TGTGCCAGCAGCTTAGATCGGGGTATGGATGGCTACACCTTC.

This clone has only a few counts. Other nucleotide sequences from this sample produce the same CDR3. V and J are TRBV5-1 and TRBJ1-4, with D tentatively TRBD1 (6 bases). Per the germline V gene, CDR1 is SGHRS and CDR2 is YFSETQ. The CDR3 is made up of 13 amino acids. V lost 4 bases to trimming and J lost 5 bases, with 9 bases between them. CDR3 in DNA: TGCGCCAGCAGCCGCGGGGGCAATGAAAAACTGTTTTTT. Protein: CASSRGGNEKLFF.

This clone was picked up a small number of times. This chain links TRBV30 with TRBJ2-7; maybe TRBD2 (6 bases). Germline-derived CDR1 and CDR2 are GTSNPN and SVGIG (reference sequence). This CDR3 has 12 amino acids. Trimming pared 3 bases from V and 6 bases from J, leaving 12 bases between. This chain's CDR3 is CAWSGGRGEQYF. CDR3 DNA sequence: TGTGCCTGGAGCGGGGGAAGGGGCGAGCAGTACTTC.